Listed below are T cell receptor beta chains from one sample, sequenced in a study of blood T cell repertoires in COVID-19. This table comes from immunoSEQ multiplex PCR, and its TCRdb copy is limited to in-frame clones, with some not included. The data contain about 210,000 clones, just under 85% of them singletons. Sequenced sample: peripheral blood. All receptors come from a woman in her fifties or sixties with active or convalescent COVID-19. The CDR3 runs from the conserved cysteine through the conserved F or W. The D gene is left open where the match is weak. Not every row has a clone size; where given, it reads once, few, many or a size class.

clone size: once; J gene: TRBJ2-1; V gene: TRBV15; D gene: TRBD2; CDR3 protein: CATSSDKRESSYNEQFF; CDR3 DNA: TGTGCCACCAGCAGTGACAAGCGGGAGAGCTCCTACAATGAGCAGTTCTTC
clone size: few; J gene: TRBJ1-1; V gene: TRBV2; D gene: TRBD1; CDR3 protein: CASSESGQRNTEAFF; CDR3 DNA: TGTGCCAGCAGTGAATCGGGACAGCGGAACACTGAAGCTTTCTTT
clone size: once; J gene: TRBJ2-2; V gene: TRBV18; D gene: .; CDR3 protein: CASSPRQANTGELFF; CDR3 DNA: TGTGCCAGCTCACCCAGGCAAGCGAACACCGGGGAGCTGTTTTTT
clone size: .; J gene: TRBJ1-1; V gene: TRBV5-5; D gene: TRBD1; CDR3 protein: CASSLLPDRENTEAFF; CDR3 DNA: TGTGCCAGCAGCTTGCTCCCGGACAGGGAGAACACTGAAGCTTTCTTT
clone size: .; J gene: TRBJ2-3; V gene: TRBV7-9; D gene: TRBD2; CDR3 protein: CASSSYGGGGDEEYF; CDR3 DNA: TGTGCCAGCAGCTCGTACGGCGGTGGGGGGGATGAGGAGTATTTT
clone size: once; J gene: TRBJ2-7; V gene: TRBV11-2; D gene: TRBD2; CDR3 protein: CASSFSGLAGIYEQYF; CDR3 DNA: TGTGCCAGCAGCTTTAGCGGACTAGCGGGAATTTACGAGCAGTACTTC
clone size: .; J gene: TRBJ1-5; V gene: TRBV28; D gene: .; CDR3 protein: CASSLSPGGSQPQHF; CDR3 DNA: TGTGCCAGCAGTTTGTCGCCCGGTGGGAGCCAGCCCCAGCATTTT
clone size: .; J gene: TRBJ2-5; V gene: TRBV2; D gene: TRBD1; CDR3 protein: CASSGDRAVETQYF; CDR3 DNA: TGTGCCAGCAGTGGGGACAGGGCGGTGGAGACCCAGTACTTC
clone size: once; J gene: TRBJ1-1; V gene: TRBV11-2; D gene: TRBD1; CDR3 protein: CASSLGKLDRGRHTEAFF; CDR3 DNA: TGTGCCAGCAGCTTAGGTAAGCTGGACAGGGGGCGACACACTGAAGCTTTCTTT
clone size: .; J gene: TRBJ1-3; V gene: TRBV3-1/TRBV3-2; D gene: .; CDR3 protein: CASSQARWSSGNTIYF; CDR3 DNA: TGTGCCAGCAGCCAAGCGCGGTGGAGCTCTGGAAACACCATATATTTT
clone size: .; J gene: TRBJ2-3; V gene: TRBV9; D gene: .; CDR3 protein: CASSVGTPGDTQYF; CDR3 DNA: TGTGCCAGCAGCGTAGGGACTCCGGGGGATACGCAGTATTTT
clone size: .; J gene: TRBJ1-1; V gene: TRBV24-1; D gene: .; CDR3 protein: CATSDSSAGLNTEAFF; CDR3 DNA: TGTGCCACCAGTGATTCGTCGGCAGGCCTGAACACTGAAGCTTTCTTT
clone size: .; J gene: TRBJ2-3; V gene: TRBV9; D gene: TRBD2; CDR3 protein: CASSLVRGLAKFTQYF; CDR3 DNA: TGTGCCAGCAGCCTCGTCCGGGGACTAGCGAAGTTCACGCAGTATTTT
clone size: .; J gene: TRBJ2-7; V gene: TRBV27; D gene: .; CDR3 protein: CASTRSPQGPYEQYF; CDR3 DNA: TGTGCCAGCACCCGTTCCCCACAGGGTCCCTACGAGCAGTACTTC
clone size: .; J gene: TRBJ2-1; V gene: TRBV19; D gene: .; CDR3 protein: CASSARTQEQFF; CDR3 DNA: TGTGCCAGTAGTGCCAGGACTCAAGAGCAGTTCTTC
clone size: .; J gene: TRBJ2-5; V gene: TRBV7-9; D gene: TRBD2; CDR3 protein: CASYKREASETQYF; CDR3 DNA: TGTGCCTCTTACAAGCGGGAGGCTTCGGAGACCCAGTACTTC
clone size: .; J gene: TRBJ1-2; V gene: TRBV6-5; D gene: .; CDR3 protein: CASSRQGGSFLGYTF; CDR3 DNA: TGTGCCAGCAGTCGGCAGGGAGGGTCCTTTTTAGGCTACACCTTC
clone size: .; J gene: TRBJ2-3; V gene: TRBV6-6; D gene: TRBD1; CDR3 protein: CASRAAGTDSTDTQYF; CDR3 DNA: TGTGCCAGCAGAGCCGCCGGGACAGACTCCACAGATACGCAGTATTTT
clone size: once; J gene: TRBJ1-4; V gene: TRBV12-5; D gene: .; CDR3 protein: CASGPTEPTNEKLFF; CDR3 DNA: TGTGCTAGTGGACCTACGGAGCCAACTAATGAAAAACTGTTTTTT
clone size: .; J gene: TRBJ1-2; V gene: TRBV2; D gene: .; CDR3 protein: CASSERPESRGGYTF; CDR3 DNA: TGTGCCAGCAGTGAAAGGCCCGAATCCCGAGGGGGCTACACCTTC
clone size: .; J gene: TRBJ2-7; V gene: TRBV12-5; D gene: TRBD2; CDR3 protein: CASASGLAGADEQYF; CDR3 DNA: TGTGCTAGTGCCTCAGGCCTAGCGGGAGCGGACGAGCAGTACTTC
clone size: .; J gene: TRBJ2-7; V gene: TRBV5-1; D gene: .; CDR3 protein: CASSRNRDEQYF; CDR3 DNA: TGCGCCAGCAGCCGAAACAGGGACGAGCAGTACTTC
clone size: .; J gene: TRBJ2-3; V gene: TRBV7-9; D gene: .; CDR3 protein: CASSLSVSTDTQYF; CDR3 DNA: TGTGCCAGCAGCTTATCGGTGAGCACAGATACGCAGTATTTT
clone size: .; J gene: TRBJ2-3; V gene: TRBV6-5; D gene: .; CDR3 protein: CASSYSSSSLTDTQYF; CDR3 DNA: TGTGCCAGCAGTTACTCGTCTAGTTCGTTGACAGATACGCAGTATTTT
clone size: .; J gene: TRBJ2-1; V gene: TRBV28; D gene: .; CDR3 protein: CASSPLSLSSYNEQFF; CDR3 DNA: TGTGCCAGCAGTCCCCTGTCTCTTAGCTCCTACAATGAGCAGTTCTTC
clone size: once; J gene: TRBJ1-5; V gene: TRBV2; D gene: .; CDR3 protein: CASRGNSQGGQPQHF; CDR3 DNA: TGTGCCAGCAGGGGGAATTCACAGGGAGGGCAGCCCCAGCATTTT
clone size: .; J gene: TRBJ2-2; V gene: TRBV5-1; D gene: .; CDR3 protein: CASSLTASNTGELFF; CDR3 DNA: TGCGCCAGCAGCTTGACAGCTTCGAACACCGGGGAGCTGTTTTTT
clone size: few; J gene: TRBJ2-1; V gene: TRBV10-3; D gene: .; CDR3 protein: CATRQSGSYNEQFF; CDR3 DNA: TGTGCCACACGCCAGTCAGGCTCCTACAATGAGCAGTTCTTC
clone size: .; J gene: TRBJ1-2; V gene: TRBV6-5; D gene: TRBD1; CDR3 protein: CASSPRLTGGYGYTF; CDR3 DNA: TGTGCCAGCAGTCCCCGGCTGACAGGGGGCTATGGCTACACCTTC
clone size: .; J gene: TRBJ1-2; V gene: TRBV15; D gene: .; CDR3 protein: CATSRDLNNYGYTF; CDR3 DNA: TGTGCCACCAGCAGAGATCTTAATAACTATGGCTACACCTTC
clone size: .; J gene: TRBJ1-5; V gene: TRBV28; D gene: TRBD1; CDR3 protein: CASSPPGTGNSVNQPQHF; CDR3 DNA: TGTGCCAGCAGTCCCCCCGGGACAGGGAATTCCGTCAATCAGCCCCAGCATTTT
clone size: .; J gene: TRBJ1-1; V gene: TRBV6-5; D gene: TRBD1; CDR3 protein: CASSIQGANTEAFF; CDR3 DNA: TGTGCCAGCAGTATACAGGGGGCAAACACTGAAGCTTTCTTT
clone size: many; J gene: TRBJ2-6; V gene: TRBV5-1; D gene: .; CDR3 protein: CASSYYSGANVLTF; CDR3 DNA: TGCGCCAGCAGCTACTACTCTGGGGCCAACGTCCTGACTTTC
clone size: .; J gene: TRBJ1-4; V gene: TRBV28; D gene: TRBD1; CDR3 protein: CASSSGTGPNEKLFF; CDR3 DNA: TGTGCCAGCAGTTCCGGGACAGGGCCTAATGAAAAACTGTTTTTT
clone size: .; J gene: TRBJ1-2; V gene: TRBV7-9; D gene: TRBD1; CDR3 protein: CASSPSLTGPSRYTF; CDR3 DNA: TGTGCCAGCAGCCCCTCCCTGACAGGGCCCTCACGCTACACCTTC
clone size: .; J gene: TRBJ2-7; V gene: TRBV6-5; D gene: .; CDR3 protein: CASSYGLRGNSYEQYF; CDR3 DNA: TGTGCCAGCAGTTACGGACTGCGGGGAAACTCCTACGAGCAGTACTTC
clone size: once; J gene: TRBJ2-3; V gene: TRBV4-1; D gene: TRBD2; CDR3 protein: CASSQGLAGDTQYF; CDR3 DNA: TGCGCCAGCAGCCAGGGACTAGCGGGAGATACGCAGTATTTT
clone size: .; J gene: TRBJ1-6; V gene: TRBV2; D gene: TRBD1; CDR3 protein: CASSETKAGRGNSPLHF; CDR3 DNA: TGTGCCAGCAGTGAGACTAAGGCGGGCAGGGGGAATTCACCCCTCCACTTT
clone size: .; J gene: TRBJ1-6; V gene: TRBV5-1; D gene: .; CDR3 protein: CASSRDGDNSPLHF; CDR3 DNA: TGCGCCAGCAGCCGCGACGGAGATAATTCACCCCTCCACTTT
clone size: .; J gene: TRBJ1-1; V gene: TRBV21-1; D gene: .; CDR3 protein: CASSPRTENTEAFF; CDR3 DNA: TGTGCCAGCAGCCCCCGGACAGAGAACACTGAAGCTTTCTTT
clone size: once; J gene: TRBJ2-2; V gene: TRBV24-1; D gene: .; CDR3 protein: CATSDLTGTGELFF; CDR3 DNA: TGTGCCACCAGTGATTTAACAGGGACCGGGGAGCTGTTTTTT
clone size: .; J gene: TRBJ2-7; V gene: TRBV2; D gene: TRBD2; CDR3 protein: CASSEARGRRAGTSGYEQYF; CDR3 DNA: TGTGCCAGCAGTGAAGCGAGGGGGCGGCGGGCCGGGACTAGCGGCTACGAGCAGTACTTC
clone size: .; J gene: TRBJ2-3; V gene: TRBV28; D gene: TRBD2; CDR3 protein: CASSFPGGGTDTQYF; CDR3 DNA: TGTGCCAGCAGTTTTCCGGGCGGGGGAACAGATACGCAGTATTTT
clone size: .; J gene: TRBJ2-5; V gene: TRBV2; D gene: .; CDR3 protein: CASSPETQYF; CDR3 DNA: TGTGCCAGCAGTCCGGAGACCCAGTACTTC
clone size: .; J gene: TRBJ1-6; V gene: TRBV10-3; D gene: .; CDR3 protein: CAISDGSPLHF; CDR3 DNA: TGTGCCATCAGTGACGGTTCACCCCTCCACTTT
clone size: .; J gene: TRBJ2-2; V gene: TRBV11-2; D gene: TRBD2; CDR3 protein: CASSLDLAGGSYTGELFF; CDR3 DNA: TGTGCCAGCAGCTTAGATCTAGCGGGCGGCTCCTACACCGGGGAGCTGTTTTTT
clone size: few; J gene: TRBJ2-6; V gene: TRBV7-9; D gene: .; CDR3 protein: CASRFQASGANVLTF; CDR3 DNA: TGTGCCAGCAGATTTCAGGCCTCTGGGGCCAACGTCCTGACTTTC
clone size: .; J gene: TRBJ1-5; V gene: TRBV27; D gene: TRBD1; CDR3 protein: CASSLFGDRGNQPQHF; CDR3 DNA: TGTGCCAGCAGTTTATTTGGGGACAGGGGTAATCAGCCCCAGCATTTT